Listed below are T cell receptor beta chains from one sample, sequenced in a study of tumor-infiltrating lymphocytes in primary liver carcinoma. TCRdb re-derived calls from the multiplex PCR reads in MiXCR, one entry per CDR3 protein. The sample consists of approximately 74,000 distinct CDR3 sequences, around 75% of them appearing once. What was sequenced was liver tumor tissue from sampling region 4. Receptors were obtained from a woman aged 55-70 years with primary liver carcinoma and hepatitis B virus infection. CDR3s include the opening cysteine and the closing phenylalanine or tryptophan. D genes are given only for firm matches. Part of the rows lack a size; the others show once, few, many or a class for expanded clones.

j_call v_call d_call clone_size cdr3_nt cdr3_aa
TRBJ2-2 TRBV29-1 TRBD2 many TGCAGCGTAAAGGGACTAGCGACGAACACCGGGGAGCTGTTTTTT CSVKGLATNTGELFF
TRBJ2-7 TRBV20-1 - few TGCAGTGCTAGAGATGATGGATCGGGGTCCTACGAGCGGTACTTC CSARDDGSGSYERYF
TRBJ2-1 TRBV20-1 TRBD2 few TGCAGTGCTAGAGCAATAGCTCATAGCGGGAGTAACAATGAGCAGTTCTTC CSARAIAHSGSNNEQFF
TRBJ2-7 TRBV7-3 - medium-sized TGTGCCAGCAGCTTAAATCGGGCTCACGAGCAGTACTTC CASSLNRAHEQYF
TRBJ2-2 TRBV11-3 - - TGTGCTAGCAGGGGAACTAGGGCGACCGGGGAGTTGCTTTTT CASRGTRATGELLF
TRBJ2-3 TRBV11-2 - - TGTGTCAGCAGCTTAGGGATTAGAAGGGTAGGCACAGATACGCAGTATTTT CVSSLGIRRVGTDTQYF
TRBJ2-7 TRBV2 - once TGTGCCAGCAATCCGGGAACGTATTCCTACGAGCAGTACTTC CASNPGTYSYEQYF
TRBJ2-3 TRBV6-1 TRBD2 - TGTGCCAGCGGTGGACTAGCGGGAGCAGATATGCAGTATTTT CASGGLAGADMQYF
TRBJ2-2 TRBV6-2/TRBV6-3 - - TGTGCCCGCAGCGATCACGCCGGGGAGCTGTTTTTT CARSDHAGELFF
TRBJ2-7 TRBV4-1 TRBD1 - TGCGCCAGCAGCCCTCGGGACAGGGGGTCGGGGGTACGGGCCTACGATCAGTACTTC CASSPRDRGSGVRAYDQYF
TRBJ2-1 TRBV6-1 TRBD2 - TGCGCCAGCAGGGGGACTAGCGCGAGAGAAGGTGAGCAGTCCTTC CASRGTSAREGEQSF
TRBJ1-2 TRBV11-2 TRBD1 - TGCACCAGCAGCTTAGAGGGGGCCAGTGGCGGTGGCTACATCTTC CTSSLEGASGGGYIF
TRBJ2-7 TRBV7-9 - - TGTGCCAGCAGCCCAGAGGAAATCGATCAGTACTTC CASSPEEIDQYF
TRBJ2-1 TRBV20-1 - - TGCAGCCAGTACGGCAATGAGCAGTTCTTC CSQYGNEQFF
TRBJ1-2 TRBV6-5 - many TGTGCCAGCAGTTACTCGGGGGTTGGAGGCTACACCTTC CASSYSGVGGYTF
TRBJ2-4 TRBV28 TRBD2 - TGTGCCAGCAGATCTAGCGGGATGAAGAACATTCAGTACTTC CASRSSGMKNIQYF
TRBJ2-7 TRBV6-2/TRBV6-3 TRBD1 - TGTACCGGCACCTTTCGACAGGGACGAAACTACGAGCAGTACTTC CTGTFRQGRNYEQYF
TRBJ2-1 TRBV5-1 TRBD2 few TGCGCCGGCAGCTTGGGCTCCGGGAGGGATGAGCAGTTCTTC CAGSLGSGRDEQFF
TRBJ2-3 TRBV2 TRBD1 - TGTGCCAGCAGACGGGACAGGGGGCTGGCAGATACGCAGTATTTT CASRRDRGLADTQYF
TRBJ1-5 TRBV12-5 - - TGTGTTAGTGGGAGCGGACGGATTAGCAATCAGCCCCAGCATTTT CVSGSGRISNQPQHF
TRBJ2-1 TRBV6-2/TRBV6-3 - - TGTACCAGCAGATACGACAATGAGCAGTTCTTC CTSRYDNEQFF
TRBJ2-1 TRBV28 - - TGTGTCAGCAGTACCAGAAGGTGGTCGTACTTC CVSSTRRWSYF
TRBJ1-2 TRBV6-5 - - TGTGCCAGCAGAGAAGTATCCGAGACAGAGGATAATGGCTACACCTTC CASREVSETEDNGYTF
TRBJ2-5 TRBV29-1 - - TGCAGCGTTGAAAACGGTGGGGAGGAGACCCAATACTTC CSVENGGEETQYF
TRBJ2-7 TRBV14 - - TGTGCCAGCAGCCACGTCGGGGCACAGAGAACCTACGAGCAGTACTTC CASSHVGAQRTYEQYF
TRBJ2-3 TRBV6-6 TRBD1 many TGTGCCAGCAGTTTGACAGGGGTAAATGCGCAGTATTTT CASSLTGVNAQYF
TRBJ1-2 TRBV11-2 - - TGTGCCAGCAGCTTAAGCATGGGATTCTATGGTTACACCTTC CASSLSMGFYGYTF
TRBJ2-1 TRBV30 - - TGTGCCAGGAGGCGGCGGAACAATAAGCAGTTCTTC CARRRRNNKQFF
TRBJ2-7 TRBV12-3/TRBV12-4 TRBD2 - TGTGACAGCAGCCAAGAAACGGGAGGTCGGAACGAGCACTACTTC CDSSQETGGRNEHYF
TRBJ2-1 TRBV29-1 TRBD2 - TGCAGCGCTGGACTAGCGGGGATGTACAATGAGCAGCTCTTC CSAGLAGMYNEQLF
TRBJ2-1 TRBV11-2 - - TGTGCCAGCAGCGCTTTAGGGACGGGGGCCCAGAATGAGGAGTTCTTC CASSALGTGAQNEEFF
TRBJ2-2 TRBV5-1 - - TGCGCCAGCAGCTTGTGGAGGACCTGGGAGCTGTTTTTT CASSLWRTWELFF
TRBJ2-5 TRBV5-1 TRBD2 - TGCGCCAGCAGCTTTGTAAGAGCGGGAGGCAAGAAGACCCAGTACTTC CASSFVRAGGKKTQYF
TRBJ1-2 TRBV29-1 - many TGCAGCGCCGATCAGGGAGCTCAGAAGGGCGGCTACACCTTC CSADQGAQKGGYTF
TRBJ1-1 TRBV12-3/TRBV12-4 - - TGTGTCAGCAGGCCGGCAAATACTGGAGCTTTCTTT CVSRPANTGAFF
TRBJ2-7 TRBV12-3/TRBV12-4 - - TGTGCCAGCAGTTTGCGGGGTTCAGAGCAGTACTTC CASSLRGSEQYF
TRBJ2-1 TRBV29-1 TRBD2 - TGCAGCGTGGAAGGGCACGCCGCGGGAGATGAGCAGTTCTTC CSVEGHAAGDEQFF
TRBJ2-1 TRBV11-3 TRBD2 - TGTGCCAGCAGCTTATGCCGGGGGGAGTGGGGTGTTGATGAGCAGTTCTTC CASSLCRGEWGVDEQFF
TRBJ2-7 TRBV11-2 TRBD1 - TGTGCCAGCAGTTCAACAGGGGACGCCTACGAGCAGCACTTC CASSSTGDAYEQHF
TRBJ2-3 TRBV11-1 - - TGTGCCAACAGCTTAAGGCAACGTGAGGGAGAGTCACACTTT CANSLRQREGESHF
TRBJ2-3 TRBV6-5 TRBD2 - TGTGCCAGCAGCACTAGCGTCCAACGTCGGAATACGCAGTATTTT CASSTSVQRRNTQYF
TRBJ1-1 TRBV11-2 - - TGTGCCAGCAGCTCACCCGGGGGGGCGCGTACCACTAAAGCTTTCTTC CASSSPGGARTTKAFF
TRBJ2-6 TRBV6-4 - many TGTGCCAGCAGTGACTCTAGCGGCTCTGGGGCCAACGTCCTGACTTTC CASSDSSGSGANVLTF
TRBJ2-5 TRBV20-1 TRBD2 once TGCAGTGCTAGGCGTGGGGGTAGCGGGAGGGGTGAAGAGACCCAGTACTTC CSARRGGSGRGEETQYF
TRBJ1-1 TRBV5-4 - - TGTGCCAGCAGCTTGTGGGGGGACGGAGGTACTGAAGCTTTCTTT CASSLWGDGGTEAFF
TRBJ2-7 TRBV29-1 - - TGCAGCATTGAAGTAGGGCAGGGTCCGGGCGAGCAATATTTC CSIEVGQGPGEQYF
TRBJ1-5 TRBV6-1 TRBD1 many TGTGCCAGCAGGGACAGGGTGGTGCCCCAGCATTTT CASRDRVVPQHF
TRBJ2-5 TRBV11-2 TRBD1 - TGTACCAGCAGCTTGACAGGGGACGGAGGGGAGACCCAGTACTTC CTSSLTGDGGETQYF
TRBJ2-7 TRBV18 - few TGTGCCAGCTCACCGGGTTCGAGACTCTACGAGCAGTACTTC CASSPGSRLYEQYF
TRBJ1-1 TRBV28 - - TGTGCCCGTTGGGCTGGGGATGGAGGCACTGAAGCTTTCTTT CARWAGDGGTEAFF
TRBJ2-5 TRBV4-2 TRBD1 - TGTGCCAGCAGCCAAGGCCTCGTGGACACAGGGGAGACCCGGTGCTTC CASSQGLVDTGETRCF
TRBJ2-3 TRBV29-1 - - TGCAGCGCGACGACAGTGAGAGATGCGCAGTATTTT CSATTVRDAQYF
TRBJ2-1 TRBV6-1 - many TGTGCCAGCAGTGTATTAGGGGGATTCAACAATGAGCAGTTCTTC CASSVLGGFNNEQFF
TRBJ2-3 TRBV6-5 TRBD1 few TGTGCCAGAAGTTACCGGACCGACAGGGACGCGCAGTATTTT CARSYRTDRDAQYF
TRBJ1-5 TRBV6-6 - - TGTGCCAGCGGTTACGGTGGATCTAGCAATCAGACCCATCATTTT CASGYGGSSNQTHHF